Listed below are T cell receptor beta chains from one sample, sequenced in a study of siplizumab effects on memory and regulatory T cells. Only in-frame clones appear in the TCRdb table, and some are missing; sequencing was by immunoSEQ multiplex PCR. The repertoire includes tens of thousands of clones, 94% of them detected once, and around 0.3% sits in the top ten. Material: non-Treg CD4+ T cells sorted from blood. The receptors here all came from a human donor in good health. The CDR3 runs from the conserved cysteine through the conserved F or W. D genes are given only for firm matches. Expanded clones are given a class, and other clones once, few, many or no size at all.

TRBD1 NA TRBJ2-3 TRBV2 CASGGQGSTDTQYF TGTGCCAGCGGCGGACAGGGGAGCACAGATACGCAGTATTTT
TRBD1 NA TRBJ2-7 TRBV7-3 CASSLGQGTEQYF TGTGCCAGCAGCTTGGGACAGGGGACCGAGCAGTACTTC
TRBD1 NA TRBJ1-1 TRBV27 CASSFSRGGVEAFF TGTGCCAGCAGTTTTAGTAGAGGGGGCGTTGAAGCTTTCTTT
TRBD1 NA TRBJ1-3 TRBV4-2 CASSYSGTDNSGNTIYF TGTGCCAGCAGTTACTCCGGGACAGACAACTCTGGAAACACCATATATTTT
TRBD1 NA TRBJ2-7 TRBV4-1 CASSQDLGQGREQYF TGCGCCAGCAGCCAAGATCTCGGACAGGGACGCGAGCAGTACTTC
NA NA TRBJ2-1 TRBV10-2 CASSESRGSYNEQFF TGCGCCAGCAGTGAGTCGCGGGGTTCCTACAATGAGCAGTTCTTC
NA NA TRBJ2-7 TRBV6-5 CASSGTGSSYGQYF TGTGCCAGCAGTGGTACAGGGAGCTCCTACGGGCAGTACTTC
NA NA TRBJ2-7 TRBV11-1 CASSLVAVSEQYF TGTGCCAGCAGCTTAGTAGCGGTTAGCGAGCAGTACTTC
NA NA TRBJ1-2 TRBV25-1 CASSESDYGYTF TGTGCCAGCAGTGAATCAGACTATGGCTACACCTTC
NA NA TRBJ1-5 TRBV7-8 CASSPRGGPGAQPQHF TGTGCCAGCAGCCCCCGCGGGGGGCCCGGCGCTCAGCCCCAGCATTTT
NA NA TRBJ1-1 TRBV9 CASSASGAEAFF TGTGCCAGCAGCGCGAGCGGGGCGGAAGCTTTCTTT
NA NA TRBJ2-2 TRBV7-3 CASSLRIETGELFF TGTGCCAGCAGCTTAAGAATAGAAACCGGGGAGCTGTTTTTT
NA NA TRBJ1-6 TRBV27 CASSDMFSYNSPLHF TGTGCCAGCAGTGACATGTTCTCCTATAATTCACCCCTCCACTTT
TRBD1 few TRBJ1-1 TRBV7-9 CASSLVGTGGLYAFF TGTGCCAGCAGCTTAGTAGGGACAGGGGGATTGTATGCTTTCTTT
TRBD1 NA TRBJ1-5 TRBV15 CATSRGHTGGHDQPQHF TGTGCCACCAGCAGAGGTCATACAGGGGGTCACGATCAGCCCCAGCATTTT
TRBD2 NA TRBJ2-3 TRBV7-2 CASSFSSGSVNTQYF TGTGCCAGCAGCTTCTCTAGCGGGAGTGTGAATACGCAGTATTTT
NA once TRBJ2-2 TRBV19 CASSRLGANGELFF TGTGCCAGTAGTAGGCTGGGGGCTAACGGGGAGCTGTTTTTT
NA NA TRBJ2-6 TRBV19 CASSDSSGANVLTF TGTGCCAGTAGCGACAGCTCTGGGGCCAACGTCCTGACTTTC
TRBD1 NA TRBJ1-4 TRBV7-2 CASSGKTGGTNEKLFF TGTGCCAGCAGCGGCAAGACAGGGGGCACTAATGAAAAACTGTTTTTT